These T cell receptor beta chains were read from a single sample in a study of T cells in Graves' hyperthyroidism and ophthalmopathy. TCRdb itself ran the multiplex PCR reads through MiXCR, one entry per CDR3 protein. The sample includes about 640,000 distinct CDR3 sequences, approximately 14% of them seen just once. The sample consisted of blood. These receptors all stem from a woman between 50 and 59 years old with Graves' ophthalmopathy. Each CDR3 is given without its conserved first and last residue. Fields, in order: V gene, CDR3 protein.

TRBV7-2 | ASRNGLADSYEQY
TRBV27 | ASSLDSGSLYEQY
TRBV20-1 | SAQSGTSGYYEQY
TRBV20-1 | SASTGDSNQPQH
TRBV9 | ASSVSGDEYEKLF
TRBV7-9 | ASRSGQRPYEQY
TRBV10-3 | AIRSPGTETGELF
TRBV5-1 | ASSSRSSKTGHEQY
TRBV5-1 | ASSMRPVTVSYEQY
TRBV5-5 | ASGPGPTDTQY